This T cell receptor beta chain was found in a study of blood T cell repertoires in COVID-19. The count of this clone is one. The germline V gene encodes CDR1 SEHNR and CDR2 FQNEAQ (reference sequence). With 5 bases removed from V and 4 bases from J, the gap between germline ends came to 17 bases. The CDR3 contains 15 residues. The protocol was immunoSEQ multiplex PCR, while the TCRdb copy is restricted to in-frame clones and leaves out a portion. The profile shows approximately 300,000 clones, roughly 90% of them singletons. The V and J genes are TRBV7-9 and TRBJ1-1; D gene unclear. This receptor was taken from a woman younger than 45 who had recovered from COVID-19. Input material: PBMCs or T cells enriched from blood (not recorded which). The chain's CDR3 is CASSPFGVGSTEAFF. The CDR3 coding sequence is TGTGCCAGCAGCCCGTTCGGGGTGGGGAGCACTGAAGCTTTCTTT.